This is a list of T cell receptor beta chains from one sample in a study of blood T cells in healthy people across ages. MiXCR, applied by TCRdb to the 5' RACE reads, yields one record per CDR3 protein. This table holds some 850,000 distinct CDR3 sequences, more than 25% found once. These data were likewise used in another study, on T cells of mothers and their children.

What was sequenced was blood. The source of these receptors is a boy aged 5-17 years in good health. The CDR3 runs from the conserved cysteine through the conserved F or W. The D gene is left open where the match is weak. Clone size is given for some rows only: seen once, a few or many times, or a class if the clone is expanded.

CDR3 DNA: TGTGCCAGCAGTTACAGGGCATGGTCCTCTATATCCCCGCTGTTTTTT
CDR3 protein: CASSYRAWSSISPLFF
clone size: few
V gene: TRBV6-5
D gene: -
J gene: TRBJ2-2

CDR3 DNA: TGTGCCAGCAGCGTAGCCCCCGGGGGGATAGGCGAGCAGTACTTC
CDR3 protein: CASSVAPGGIGEQYF
clone size: few
V gene: TRBV9
D gene: TRBD2
J gene: TRBJ2-7

CDR3 DNA: TGTGCCAGCAGTGAAGCGCATCGGGAGACCCAGTACTTC
CDR3 protein: CASSEAHRETQYF
clone size: few
V gene: TRBV2
D gene: -
J gene: TRBJ2-5

CDR3 DNA: TGTGCCAGCAGTGTTTCTACGAAAAACATTCAGTACTTC
CDR3 protein: CASSVSTKNIQYF
clone size: -
V gene: TRBV28
D gene: -
J gene: TRBJ2-4

CDR3 DNA: TGTGCCAGCAGTGCTAATAACATCCCAGACACTGAAGCTTTCTTT
CDR3 protein: CASSANNIPDTEAFF
clone size: -
V gene: TRBV2
D gene: -
J gene: TRBJ1-1

CDR3 DNA: TGTGCCAGCAGCTCGGCAGGGGGCGTCGGGTACGAGCAGTACTTC
CDR3 protein: CASSSAGGVGYEQYF
clone size: few
V gene: TRBV7-9
D gene: TRBD1
J gene: TRBJ2-7

CDR3 DNA: TGTGCCAGCAGCGTGGCAGGGTCTAACACTGAAGCTTTCTTT
CDR3 protein: CASSVAGSNTEAFF
clone size: -
V gene: TRBV9
D gene: -
J gene: TRBJ1-1

CDR3 DNA: TGTGCCAGCAGCTCCTTGGGCAGCTACAATGAGCAGTTCTTC
CDR3 protein: CASSSLGSYNEQFF
clone size: few
V gene: TRBV7-2
D gene: -
J gene: TRBJ2-1

CDR3 DNA: TGTGCCACCAGCACCCGGCAGGGGGCTGGGGCCAACGTCCTGACTTTC
CDR3 protein: CATSTRQGAGANVLTF
clone size: -
V gene: TRBV15
D gene: TRBD1
J gene: TRBJ2-6

CDR3 DNA: TGTGCCAGCAGCCAAGGGGGACAGGGGAATCAGCCCCAGCATTTT
CDR3 protein: CASSQGGQGNQPQHF
clone size: few
V gene: TRBV3-1
D gene: TRBD1
J gene: TRBJ1-5

CDR3 DNA: TGTGCCAGCAGTACTTTGACTGTGAACACCGGGGAGCTGTTTTTT
CDR3 protein: CASSTLTVNTGELFF
clone size: -
V gene: TRBV6-5
D gene: -
J gene: TRBJ2-2

CDR3 DNA: TGTGCCAGCTCACCAGACGAGGACATTCACTATGGCTACACCTTC
CDR3 protein: CASSPDEDIHYGYTF
clone size: -
V gene: TRBV18
D gene: -
J gene: TRBJ1-2

CDR3 DNA: TGTGCCAGCTCACTTTCGACTAGCGGGGGACCTTCGAACACCGGGGAGCTGTTTTTT
CDR3 protein: CASSLSTSGGPSNTGELFF
clone size: few
V gene: TRBV18
D gene: TRBD2
J gene: TRBJ2-2

CDR3 DNA: TGTGCCACCAGTGATAGTAGCGCAGGGGGAGAGACCCAGTACTTC
CDR3 protein: CATSDSSAGGETQYF
clone size: -
V gene: TRBV24-1
D gene: TRBD1
J gene: TRBJ2-5

CDR3 DNA: TGTGCCAGCAGTTACTTGGGGGGACTAGCGGGCAATGAGCAGTTCTTC
CDR3 protein: CASSYLGGLAGNEQFF
clone size: few
V gene: TRBV6-5
D gene: TRBD2
J gene: TRBJ2-1

CDR3 DNA: TGTGCCAGCAGTTTATGGAGCCGTCTTGAAGCTTTCTTT
CDR3 protein: CASSLWSRLEAFF
clone size: few
V gene: TRBV28
D gene: -
J gene: TRBJ1-1

CDR3 DNA: TGTGCCAGCAGGTCTCATCTCGAGCAGTACTTC
CDR3 protein: CASRSHLEQYF
clone size: -
V gene: TRBV7-9
D gene: -
J gene: TRBJ2-7

CDR3 DNA: TGTGCCAGCAAAACAGGGGCCTCTAATGAAAAACTGTTTTTT
CDR3 protein: CASKTGASNEKLFF
clone size: few
V gene: TRBV6-5
D gene: TRBD1
J gene: TRBJ1-4

CDR3 DNA: TGCAGTGCTAACGCAAACTTCGGGGCCACGAGGGGTACAGATACGCAGTATTTT
CDR3 protein: CSANANFGATRGTDTQYF
clone size: few
V gene: TRBV20-1
D gene: -
J gene: TRBJ2-3

CDR3 DNA: TGTGCCAGCACGACAGGGATTGGGAAACTGTTTTTT
CDR3 protein: CASTTGIGKLFF
clone size: -
V gene: TRBV6-6
D gene: TRBD1
J gene: TRBJ1-4

CDR3 DNA: TGCGCCAGCAGCCAAATAGAGCGGGGGGGCGTGAAGACCCAGTACTTC
CDR3 protein: CASSQIERGGVKTQYF
clone size: few
V gene: TRBV4-1
D gene: TRBD2
J gene: TRBJ2-5

CDR3 DNA: TGCAGCGTTGAAGTTGGACCCAGGGGGCGATCGGATACGCAGTATTTT
CDR3 protein: CSVEVGPRGRSDTQYF
clone size: -
V gene: TRBV29-1
D gene: TRBD1
J gene: TRBJ2-3

CDR3 DNA: TGTGCCAGCAGCCAGACAGGGTACCAAGAGACCCAGTACTTC
CDR3 protein: CASSQTGYQETQYF
clone size: many
V gene: TRBV3-1
D gene: TRBD1
J gene: TRBJ2-5

CDR3 DNA: TGCAGTGCTAGGACCGGACACCCAGGGAGGGAACTGTTTTTT
CDR3 protein: CSARTGHPGRELFF
clone size: few
V gene: TRBV20-1
D gene: -
J gene: TRBJ1-4

CDR3 DNA: TGCAGTGCCACTCGGACCTATGGCTACACCTTC
CDR3 protein: CSATRTYGYTF
clone size: few
V gene: TRBV20-1
D gene: -
J gene: TRBJ1-2

CDR3 DNA: TGTGCCAGCAGTCCCTCTTCAGCGGGGGTTAGCACAGATGCGCAGTATTTC
CDR3 protein: CASSPSSAGVSTDAQYF
clone size: -
V gene: TRBV12-3/TRBV12-4
D gene: TRBD2
J gene: TRBJ2-3

CDR3 DNA: TGTGCCTGGAGTGTCCACAGGGTACACGAGCAGTACTTC
CDR3 protein: CAWSVHRVHEQYF
clone size: few
V gene: TRBV30
D gene: -
J gene: TRBJ2-7

CDR3 DNA: TGTGTCAGCCACAGGGGAGGTCCAGATACGCAGTATTTT
CDR3 protein: CVSHRGGPDTQYF
clone size: -
V gene: TRBV6-5
D gene: -
J gene: TRBJ2-3

CDR3 DNA: TGTGCCAGTAGTAACCCGGGACTAGGTCGGGCGGAGACCCAGTACTTC
CDR3 protein: CASSNPGLGRAETQYF
clone size: -
V gene: TRBV19
D gene: TRBD2
J gene: TRBJ2-5

CDR3 DNA: TGTGCCAGCAGAACAGTGACCTCCTACGAGCAGTACTTC
CDR3 protein: CASRTVTSYEQYF
clone size: few
V gene: TRBV27
D gene: -
J gene: TRBJ2-7

CDR3 DNA: TGCAGCGTTGAAGATTTAGGTACAGGGGAGGCCGGGGAGCTGTTTTTT
CDR3 protein: CSVEDLGTGEAGELFF
clone size: few
V gene: TRBV29-1
D gene: -
J gene: TRBJ2-2

CDR3 DNA: TGCAGTACCATGTGGGTCGCCTACGAGCAGTACTTC
CDR3 protein: CSTMWVAYEQYF
clone size: -
V gene: TRBV20-1
D gene: -
J gene: TRBJ2-7

CDR3 DNA: TGTGCCAGCAGATGGGCCGCAGATACGCAGTATTTT
CDR3 protein: CASRWAADTQYF
clone size: -
V gene: TRBV12-3/TRBV12-4
D gene: -
J gene: TRBJ2-3

CDR3 DNA: TGCGCCAGCAGCCGGACCGGGGGACAGGGGTTTTACGAGCAGTACTTC
CDR3 protein: CASSRTGGQGFYEQYF
clone size: -
V gene: TRBV5-1
D gene: TRBD1
J gene: TRBJ2-7

CDR3 DNA: TGTGCCAGTAGTGGCGGGCTGGGGGACATTCAGTACTTC
CDR3 protein: CASSGGLGDIQYF
clone size: few
V gene: TRBV19
D gene: -
J gene: TRBJ2-4

CDR3 DNA: TGTGCCTGGAGTGAAGGGGGCGGGAAGACCCAGTACTTC
CDR3 protein: CAWSEGGGKTQYF
clone size: -
V gene: TRBV30
D gene: -
J gene: TRBJ2-5

CDR3 DNA: TGTGCCAGCAGCGGGGGGCTCCACTCCTACGAGCAGTACTTC
CDR3 protein: CASSGGLHSYEQYF
clone size: once
V gene: TRBV25-1
D gene: -
J gene: TRBJ2-7

CDR3 DNA: TGTGCCAGCCTTCCCCCAGGAGGAAACACCATATATTTT
CDR3 protein: CASLPPGGNTIYF
clone size: few
V gene: TRBV28
D gene: -
J gene: TRBJ1-3

CDR3 DNA: TGTGCCAGCAGTGACCCGGGACAGGGGGTGAAGACCCAGTACTTC
CDR3 protein: CASSDPGQGVKTQYF
clone size: -
V gene: TRBV25-1
D gene: TRBD1
J gene: TRBJ2-5

CDR3 DNA: TGTGCCACCAGTGACTCCGACAGGGTCTTGTTTTTT
CDR3 protein: CATSDSDRVLFF
clone size: -
V gene: TRBV24-1
D gene: TRBD1
J gene: TRBJ1-4

CDR3 DNA: TGTGCCAGCAGTTACGGGGACACCTACGAGCAGTACTTC
CDR3 protein: CASSYGDTYEQYF
clone size: -
V gene: TRBV6-5
D gene: -
J gene: TRBJ2-7

CDR3 DNA: TGTGCCACCCAGGCTAGCGGGTTCTCCTACAATGAGCAGTTCTTC
CDR3 protein: CATQASGFSYNEQFF
clone size: few
V gene: TRBV10-3
D gene: TRBD2
J gene: TRBJ2-1

CDR3 DNA: TGTGCCAGCAGCTCCTACCCCCCAGAGACCCAGTACTTC
CDR3 protein: CASSSYPPETQYF
clone size: once
V gene: TRBV7-2
D gene: -
J gene: TRBJ2-5

CDR3 DNA: TGTGCTAGTGGTTTGCCATCAACCCTAGCCAAAAACATTCAGTACTTC
CDR3 protein: CASGLPSTLAKNIQYF
clone size: few
V gene: TRBV12-5
D gene: -
J gene: TRBJ2-4

CDR3 DNA: TGTGCCAGCAGTTACTCAACAGAGAGCATCTATGGCTACACCTTC
CDR3 protein: CASSYSTESIYGYTF
clone size: few
V gene: TRBV6-2/TRBV6-3
D gene: -
J gene: TRBJ1-2